This T cell receptor beta chain was sequenced during a study of CD8 T cells in ankylosing spondylitis. The authors made TCR beta libraries by quantitative 5'-RACE with molecular barcodes. TCRdb recomputed calls from the 5' RACE reads with MiXCR, one row per CDR3 protein. Altogether 350,000 to 550,000 distinct CDR3 sequences are present, roughly 26% being singletons, with the ten largest covering roughly 1%. With regard to this clonotype: Its antigen is unknown.

Germline assignment: CDR1 SGHRS and CDR2 YFSETQ. The CDR3 has 14 residues. V lost 0 bases and J 8 bases, leaving 14 bases between the germline ends. The study's findings and limits: Earlier work had already found some motif variants in reactive arthritis synovial fluid and blood. Blood from ankylosing spondylitis patients appeared to carry a characteristic roughly eight-variant TCR beta motif. Disease-linked clones were reportedly significantly enriched in matched ankylosing spondylitis synovial fluid.

The TCR originated in a male donor with ankylosing spondylitis. The sequenced sample was blood, either unsorted or a sorted T cell fraction (not recorded which). This chain uses TRBV5-1 with TRBJ1-1; the D is unclear. CDR3 sequence reads: CASSLVSPVMEAFF. The CDR3 DNA reads as TGCGCCAGCAGCTTGGTATCGCCTGTAATGGAAGCTTTCTTT.